This TCR beta chain derives from a study of blood T cell repertoires in COVID-19. On the study more broadly: COVID-19 samples collected from the United States, Italy and Spain covered acute and convalescent phases. The cDNA or gDNA used as material had been derived from T cells, B-cell-depleted T cells, or PBMCs.

V was pared by 6 bases and J by 6 bases, with 4 bases of the junction left unmatched. The V gene's germline CDR1 is SGHTA and CDR2 FQGNSA. CDR3 size: 13 residues. Per the original methods: How many nucleated cells were present was estimated from reference gene primer amplification. Profiled with immunoSEQ multiplex PCR; TCRdb holds only in-frame clones, not every one. From that table come the V and J calls and clone size; the DNA was used to work out D and trimming. The table records 200,000 or so clones, around 83% of them present only once. The receptor was isolated from a woman between 40 and 50 years old with acute or convalescent COVID-19. The gene calls are TRBV7-2 and TRBJ2-3, with TRBD2 matching 9 bases. The sequenced sample consisted of peripheral blood. The CDR3 sequence: CASRAGGGDTQYF. The CDR3 coding sequence is TGTGCCAGCAGAGCGGGGGGAGGGGATACGCAGTATTTT.